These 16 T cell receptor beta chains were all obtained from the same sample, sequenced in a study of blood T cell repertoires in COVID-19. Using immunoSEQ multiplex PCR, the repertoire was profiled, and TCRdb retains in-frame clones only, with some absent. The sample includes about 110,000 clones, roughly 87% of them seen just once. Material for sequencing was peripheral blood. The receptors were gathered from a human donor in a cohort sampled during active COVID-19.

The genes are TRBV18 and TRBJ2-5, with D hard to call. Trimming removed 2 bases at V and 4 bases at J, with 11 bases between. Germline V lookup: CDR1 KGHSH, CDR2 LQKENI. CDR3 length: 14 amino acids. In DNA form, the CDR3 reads TGTGCCAGCTCACCAGGCCGGGTCCCAGAGACCCAGTACTTC. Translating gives CASSPGRVPETQYF.

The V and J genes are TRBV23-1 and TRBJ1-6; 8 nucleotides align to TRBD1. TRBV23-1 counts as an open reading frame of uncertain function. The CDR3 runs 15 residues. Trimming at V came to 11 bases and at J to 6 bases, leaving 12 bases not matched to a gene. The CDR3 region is CAGKDRGRCNSPLHF. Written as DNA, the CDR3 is TGCGCCGGTAAAGACAGGGGAAGATGTAATTCACCCCTCCACTTT.

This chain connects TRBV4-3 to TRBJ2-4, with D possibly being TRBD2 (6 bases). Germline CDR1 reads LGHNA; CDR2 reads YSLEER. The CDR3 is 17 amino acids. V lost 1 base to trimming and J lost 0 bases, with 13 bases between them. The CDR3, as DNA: TGCGCCAGCAGCCAAGTCTTCCTAGCGTCAGCCAAAAACATTCAGTACTTC. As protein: CASSQVFLASAKNIQYF.

CDR3 in amino acids: CASKKEGDTEAFF. CDR3 nucleotides: TGTGCCAGCAAAAAAGAGGGGGACACTGAAGCTTTCTTT. The rearrangement links TRBV6-4 to TRBJ1-1; D is perhaps TRBD1 (6 bases). The CDR3 is 13 amino acids. Trimming stripped 7 bases from V and 3 bases from J, with 12 bases between. CDR1 is MRHNA, CDR2 SNTAGT, per germline.

This CDR3 is CASSPLSRIYGYTF. The CDR3 nucleotides are TGTGCCAGCAGCCCACTGTCCCGAATCTATGGCTACACCTTC. This chain links TRBV3-1 (or the pseudogene TRBV3-2) with TRBJ1-2; D ambiguous. The CDR3 has 14 residues. V lost 4 bases to trimming and J lost 4 bases, with 13 bases between them. CDR1 LGHDT and CDR2 YNNKEL come from the germline V gene (reference sequence).

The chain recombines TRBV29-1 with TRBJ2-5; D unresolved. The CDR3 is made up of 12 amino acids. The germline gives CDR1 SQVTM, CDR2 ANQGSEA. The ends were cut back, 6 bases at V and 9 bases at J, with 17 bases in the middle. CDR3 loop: CSVATPTRAQYF. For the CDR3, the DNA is TGCAGCGTCGCGACACCAACGCGTGCCCAGTACTTC.

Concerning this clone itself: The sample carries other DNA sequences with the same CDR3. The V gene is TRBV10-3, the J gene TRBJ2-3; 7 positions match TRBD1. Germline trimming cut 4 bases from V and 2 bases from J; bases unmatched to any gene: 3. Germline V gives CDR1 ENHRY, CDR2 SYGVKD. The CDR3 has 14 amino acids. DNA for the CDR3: TGTGCCATCAGTGGGGACAGAGACACAGATACGCAGTATTTT. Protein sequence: CAISGDRDTDTQYF.

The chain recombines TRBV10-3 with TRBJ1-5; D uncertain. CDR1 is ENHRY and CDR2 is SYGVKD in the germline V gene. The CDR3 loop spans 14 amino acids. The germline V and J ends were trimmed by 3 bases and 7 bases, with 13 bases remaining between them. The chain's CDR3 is CAISDSAEGQPQHF. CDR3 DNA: TGTGCCATCAGTGATTCCGCTGAGGGACAGCCCCAGCATTTT.

CDR3 DNA: TGTGCCAGCAGCCCGACTAGCGGGGCGGCCAATGAGCAGTTCTTC. This sequence encodes CASSPTSGAANEQFF. V and J are TRBV11-2 and TRBJ2-1; TRBD2 aligns across 11 bases. Losses at the gene ends were 5 bases for V and 6 bases for J; bases not matched to a gene: 6. The CDR3 is 15 residues long. In germline, CDR1 is SGHAT, CDR2 FQNNGV. Variable domain in full (rest from reference TRBV11-2 and TRBJ2-1): EAGVAQSPRYKIIEKRQSVAFWCNPISGHATLYWYQQILGQGPKLLIQFQNNGVVDDSQLPKDRFSAERLKGVDSTLKIQPAKLEDSAVYLCASSPTSGAANEQFFGPGTRLTVL.

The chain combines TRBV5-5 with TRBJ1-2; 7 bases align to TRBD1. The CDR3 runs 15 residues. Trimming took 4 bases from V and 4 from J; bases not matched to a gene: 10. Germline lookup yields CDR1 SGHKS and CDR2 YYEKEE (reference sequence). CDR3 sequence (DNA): TGTGCCAGCAGCCCCCCGACAGGGCCTGGCTATGGCTACACCTTC. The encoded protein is CASSPPTGPGYGYTF.

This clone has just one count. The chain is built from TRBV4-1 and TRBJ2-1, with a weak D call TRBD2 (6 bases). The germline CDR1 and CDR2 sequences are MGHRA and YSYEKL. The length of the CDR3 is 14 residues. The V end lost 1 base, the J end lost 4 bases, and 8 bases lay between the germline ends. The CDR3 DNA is TGCGCCAGCAGCCAAGGGACTAAATACAATGAGCAGTTCTTC. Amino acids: CASSQGTKYNEQFF.

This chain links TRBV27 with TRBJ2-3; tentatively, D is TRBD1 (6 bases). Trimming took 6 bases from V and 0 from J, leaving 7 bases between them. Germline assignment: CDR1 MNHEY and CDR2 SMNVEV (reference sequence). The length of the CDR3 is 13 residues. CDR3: CASSGQSTDTQYF. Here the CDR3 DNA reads TGTGCCAGCAGCGGACAGAGCACAGATACGCAGTATTTT.

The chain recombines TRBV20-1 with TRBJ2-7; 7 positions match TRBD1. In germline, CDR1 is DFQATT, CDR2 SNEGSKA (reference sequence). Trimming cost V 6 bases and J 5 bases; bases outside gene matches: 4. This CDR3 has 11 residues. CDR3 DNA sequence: TGCAGTGCGCTAGACAGGGACGAGCAGTACTTC. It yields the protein CSALDRDEQYF.

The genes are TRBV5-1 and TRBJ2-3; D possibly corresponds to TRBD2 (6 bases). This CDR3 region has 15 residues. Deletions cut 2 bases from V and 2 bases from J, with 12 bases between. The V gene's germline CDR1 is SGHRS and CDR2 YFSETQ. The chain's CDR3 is CASSFFGGATDTQYF. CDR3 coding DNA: TGCGCCAGCAGCTTCTTTGGAGGGGCCACAGATACGCAGTATTTT. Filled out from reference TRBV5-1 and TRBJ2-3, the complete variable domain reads KAGVTQTPRYLIKTRGQQVTLSCSPISGHRSVSWYQQTPGQGLQFLFEYFSETQRNKGNFPGRFSGRQFSNSRSEMNVSTLELGDSALYLCASSFFGGATDTQYFGPGTRLTVL.

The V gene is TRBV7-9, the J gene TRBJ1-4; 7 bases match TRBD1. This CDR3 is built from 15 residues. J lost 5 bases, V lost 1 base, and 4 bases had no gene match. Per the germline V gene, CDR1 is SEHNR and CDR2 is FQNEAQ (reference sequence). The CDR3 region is CASSLDTGVNEKLFF. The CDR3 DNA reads TGTGCCAGCAGCTTAGACACAGGGGTGAATGAAAAACTGTTTTTT.

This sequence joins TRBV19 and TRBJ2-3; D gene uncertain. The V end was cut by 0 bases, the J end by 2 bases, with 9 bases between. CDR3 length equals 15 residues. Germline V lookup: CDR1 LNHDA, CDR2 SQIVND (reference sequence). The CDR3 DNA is TGTGCCAGTAGTATAGATCAGGTAAACACAGATACGCAGTATTTT. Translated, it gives CASSIDQVNTDTQYF.